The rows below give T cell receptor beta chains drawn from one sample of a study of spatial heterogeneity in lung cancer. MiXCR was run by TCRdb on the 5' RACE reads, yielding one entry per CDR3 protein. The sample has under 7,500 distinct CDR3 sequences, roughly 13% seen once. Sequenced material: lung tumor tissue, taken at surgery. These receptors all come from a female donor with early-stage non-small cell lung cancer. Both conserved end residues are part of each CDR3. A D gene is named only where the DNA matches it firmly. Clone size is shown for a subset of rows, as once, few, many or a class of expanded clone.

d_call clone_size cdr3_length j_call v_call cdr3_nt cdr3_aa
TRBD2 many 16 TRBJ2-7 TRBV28 TGTGCCAGCAGCCCCTATTGGAAGCGGGGGACCTACGAGCAGTACTTC CASSPYWKRGTYEQYF
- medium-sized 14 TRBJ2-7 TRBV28 TGTGCCAGCAGTCCCCCCCGACAGAATACGGGGCAGTACTTC CASSPPRQNTGQYF
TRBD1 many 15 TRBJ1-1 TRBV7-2 TGTGCCAGCAGCTTAAGGAGGGGGCGTCGTAATGAAGCTTTCTTT CASSLRRGRRNEAFF
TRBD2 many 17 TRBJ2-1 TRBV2 TGTGCCAGCAGTGGCCCTCCGGGACTAGCGGGTGGTGATGAGCAGTTCTTC CASSGPPGLAGGDEQFF
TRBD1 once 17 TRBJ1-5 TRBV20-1 TGCAGTGCTAGAGGGGGCCCTCACAGGGGGTGGAATCAGCCCCAGCATTTT CSARGGPHRGWNQPQHF
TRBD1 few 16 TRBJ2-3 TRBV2 TGTGCCAGCAGTTATCAATGGGACAGTAGCACAGATACGCAGTATTTT CASSYQWDSSTDTQYF
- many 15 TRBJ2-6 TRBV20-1 TGCAGTGCCTCGGGACGCTTCTCTGGGGCCAACGTCCTGACTTTC CSASGRFSGANVLTF
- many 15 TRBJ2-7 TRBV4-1 TGCGCCAGCAGCCAGGAACCCAGGGGTAACTGGGAGCAGTACTTC CASSQEPRGNWEQYF
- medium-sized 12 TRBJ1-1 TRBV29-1 TGCAGCGTTGTGAAGCAGAACACTGAAGCTTTCTTT CSVVKQNTEAFF
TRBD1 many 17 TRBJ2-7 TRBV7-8 TGTGCCAGCAGCTTGGTCCAGGGGGCAACAGGTCGTAACGAGCAGTACTTC CASSLVQGATGRNEQYF
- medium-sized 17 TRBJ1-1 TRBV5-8 TGTGCCAGCAGCTTATCAGGGGTTAGAGTTCCCTGGTCTGAAGCTTTCTTT CASSLSGVRVPWSEAFF
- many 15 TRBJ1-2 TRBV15 TGTGCCACCAGCAGAGGACAGGACCGGAACTATGGCTACACCTTC CATSRGQDRNYGYTF
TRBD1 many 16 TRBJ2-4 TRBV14 TGTGCCAGCAGCCCTGGGACAGGGAAGTCCAAAAACATTCAGTACTTC CASSPGTGKSKNIQYF
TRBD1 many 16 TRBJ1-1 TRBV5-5 TGTGCCAGCAGCTTCCACCGAACAGGGGGCATCGCTGAAGCTTTCTTT CASSFHRTGGIAEAFF
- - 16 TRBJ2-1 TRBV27 TGTGCCAGCAGTCCACTAGCTGGACCGAGAACTAGTGAGCAGTTCTTC CASSPLAGPRTSEQFF
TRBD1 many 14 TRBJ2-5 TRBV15 TGTGCCACCAGCAGCCTCGACAGGGAGGAGACCCAGTACTTC CATSSLDREETQYF
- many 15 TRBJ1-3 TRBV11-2 TGTGCCAGCAGAAGCTTATCGGCAGGAGGAAACACCATATATTTT CASRSLSAGGNTIYF
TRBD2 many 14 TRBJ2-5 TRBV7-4 TGTGCCAGCAGCCCCCTAGGGAGGGGAGAGACCCAGTACTTC CASSPLGRGETQYF
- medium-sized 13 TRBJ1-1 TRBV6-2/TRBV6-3 TGTGCCAGCAGGTCCCAGGGCTTCACTGAAGCTTTCTTT CASRSQGFTEAFF
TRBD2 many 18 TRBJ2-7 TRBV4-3 TGCGCCAGCAGCCAAGAGAGGAGCTTAGCGGGCTTCTCCTACGAGCAGTACTTC CASSQERSLAGFSYEQYF
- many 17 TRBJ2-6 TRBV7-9 TGTGCCAGCAGCTCCCGGGCCAGCAGGGCTGGGGCCAACGTCCTGACTTTC CASSSRASRAGANVLTF
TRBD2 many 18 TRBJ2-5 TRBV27 TGTGCCAGCAGCTCCCCGGGACTAGCGGGGGGCCGGAGGGAGACCCAGTACTTC CASSSPGLAGGRRETQYF
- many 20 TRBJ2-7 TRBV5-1 TGCGCCAGCAGCCCCTCGGGACACTCTGGGTTACTAGCGAGGGCTGGCGAGCAGTACTTC CASSPSGHSGLLARAGEQYF
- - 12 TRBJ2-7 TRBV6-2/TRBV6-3 TGTGCCAGCAGTTATCCGTCTTTTGGGCAGTACTTC CASSYPSFGQYF
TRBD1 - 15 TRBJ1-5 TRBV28 TGTGCCAGCAGTTTGACAGGGCAGGGCAATCAGCCCCAGCATTTT CASSLTGQGNQPQHF
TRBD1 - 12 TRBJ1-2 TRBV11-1 TGTGCCAGCAGCGCGGACAGGGATGGCTACACCTTC CASSADRDGYTF
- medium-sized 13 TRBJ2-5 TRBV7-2 TGTGCCAGCAGCTACCGGGGGTTGGAGACCCAGTACTTC CASSYRGLETQYF
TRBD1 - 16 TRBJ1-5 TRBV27 TGTGCCAGCAGTTTATCGGGGACAGGGGGCTATCAGCCCCAGCATTTT CASSLSGTGGYQPQHF
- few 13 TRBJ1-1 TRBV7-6 TGTGCCAGCAGTCAACAAATGAACACTGAAGCTTTCTTT CASSQQMNTEAFF
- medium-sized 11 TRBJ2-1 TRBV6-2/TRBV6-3 TGTGCCAGCAGTTACGGCGGGGAGCAGTTCTTC CASSYGGEQFF
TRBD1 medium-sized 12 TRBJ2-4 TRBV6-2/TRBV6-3 TGTGCCAGCAGTTCTAGCCCGGACAGGCGTTACTTC CASSSSPDRRYF
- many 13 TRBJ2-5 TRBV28 TGTGCCAGCAGTTTGGGGGTAAAAGAGACCCAGTACTTC CASSLGVKETQYF
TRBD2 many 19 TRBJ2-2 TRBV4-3 TGCGCCAGCAGCCAAGAGGGGCGGCTAGCGGGTCCTTGGGGCGGGGAGCTGTTTTTT CASSQEGRLAGPWGGELFF
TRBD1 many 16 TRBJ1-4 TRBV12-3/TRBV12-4 TGTGCCAGCAGCGGGGGGACAGGGTCGAGAGTGGGAAAACTGTTTTTT CASSGGTGSRVGKLFF
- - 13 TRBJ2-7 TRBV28 TGTGCCAGCAGCCCCGGACAGCCTTACGAGCAGTACTTC CASSPGQPYEQYF
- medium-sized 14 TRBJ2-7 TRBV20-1 TGCAGTGCTATAAGGCCCCGGGGGTCCTACGAGCAGTACTTC CSAIRPRGSYEQYF
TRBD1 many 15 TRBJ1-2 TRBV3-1 TGTGCCAGCAGCTTGATGGACAGGACGGGCTATGGCTACACCTTC CASSLMDRTGYGYTF
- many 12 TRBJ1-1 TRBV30 TGTGCCTGTAGAAACAGGCGGGCTGAAGCTTTCTTT CACRNRRAEAFF
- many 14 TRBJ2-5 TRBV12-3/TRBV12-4 TGTGCCAGCAGTTTTAGAAGGGCTCAAGAGACCCAGTACTTC CASSFRRAQETQYF
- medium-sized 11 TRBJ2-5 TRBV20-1 TGCAGTGCTAGAACCGGAGAGACCCAGTACTTC CSARTGETQYF
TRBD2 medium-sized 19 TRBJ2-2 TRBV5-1 TGCGCCAGCAGTTTCACCCTTCTAGCGGGGGGGCAAAGCACCGGGGAGCTGTTTTTT CASSFTLLAGGQSTGELFF
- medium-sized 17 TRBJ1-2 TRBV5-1 TGCGCCAGCAGCGTCTCCTTCGACAGGCAACCCGACTATGGCTACACCTTC CASSVSFDRQPDYGYTF
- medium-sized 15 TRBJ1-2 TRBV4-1 TGCGCCAGCAGCCAAGATAGTAGGTGGAACTATGGCTACACCTTC CASSQDSRWNYGYTF
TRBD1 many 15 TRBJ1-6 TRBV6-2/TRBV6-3 TGTGCCAGCAGTTACTCTCAGGGGGCTAATTCACCCCTCCACTTT CASSYSQGANSPLHF
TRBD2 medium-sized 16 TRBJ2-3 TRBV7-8 TGTGCCAGCAGTTGGACTAGCGGGAGTCTCACAGATACGCAGTATTTT CASSWTSGSLTDTQYF
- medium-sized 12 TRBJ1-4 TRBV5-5 TGTGCCAGCAGCTTGCGCGAGGAAAAACTGTTTTTT CASSLREEKLFF
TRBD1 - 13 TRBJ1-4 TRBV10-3 TGTGCCATCAAGGGACAGCCTAATGAAAAACTGTTTTTT CAIKGQPNEKLFF
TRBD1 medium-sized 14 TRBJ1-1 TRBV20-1 TGCAGTGCGATCGGACAGGGGCTTGGGTTTGGAGCTTTCTTT CSAIGQGLGFGAFF
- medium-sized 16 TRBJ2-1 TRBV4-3 TGCGCCAGCAGCCACAATTGGCAACTCTCCTACAATGAGCAGTTCTTC CASSHNWQLSYNEQFF
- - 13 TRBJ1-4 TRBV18 TGTGCCAGCTCACCCTCTGGACAGATCAAACTGTTTTTT CASSPSGQIKLFF
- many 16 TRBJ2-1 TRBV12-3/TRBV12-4 TGTGCCAGCAGAAAAAGGGGGTCCCTTTTTTACAATGAGCAGTTCTTC CASRKRGSLFYNEQFF
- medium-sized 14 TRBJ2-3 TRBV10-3 TGTGCCTCCCGGGACCTCTTCCCCACAGATACGCAGTATTTT CASRDLFPTDTQYF